The TCR beta chain under discussion was sequenced for a study of T cell responses to AZD1222 COVID-19 vaccine (dated by TCRdb to the early 2020s). About the investigation overall: Because spike-specific TCR depth and breadth did not differ between the two schedules, AZD1222 recipients who got a second dose at roughly 4 weeks were pooled with those who got a second dose at roughly 12 weeks. TCR sequencing covered fewer than 250 trial participants: approximately 200 given two doses of AZD1222 and 26 given two doses of MenACWY control vaccine. Enrollment into the trials was organized by age into subgroups of 18-55, 56-69 and 70-plus years, and those subgroups contained approximately 150, 30 and 60 TCR-sequenced participants, respectively.

General study outcomes and caveats: Conclusions about previously exposed vaccinees were limited because only 5 or 6 AZD1222 recipients were SARS-CoV-2 seropositive at baseline. Epitopes outside the regions mutated in the B.1.351 and B.1.1.7 variants were reportedly recognized by nearly half of the unique spike-specific TCRs. After two AZD1222 doses, both the breadth and the depth of spike-specific TCRs were significantly higher than at day 0 and than in MenACWY recipients. Because no samples from the day 14 peak response were available, repertoires could be characterized only after the peak T cell response. The 56-69-year group was small, and its depth increase did not reach significance, likely because of low power. Most participants were white British and females outnumbered males, and the authors suggested that clonal diversity may have been underestimated. CD4 TCRs associated with the vaccine covered the entire spike protein, and the dominant responses were in regions 160-218 and 743-854.

Regarding this clone: Its antigen remains unidentified. Base qualities are not recorded, but no much larger clone differs from it by a single base.

The CDR3 regions of human TCRbeta chains were analyzed by immunosequencing. The original pipeline was this. TCRs in the repertoires were compared against a reference library of SARS-CoV-2-specific TCRs that had been generated with the MIRA antigen-specificity platform. Breadth meant the fraction of unique TCRs that were SARS-CoV-2-associated, whereas depth meant the fraction of total T cells that were SARS-CoV-2-associated. Each spike-specific TCR was assigned to its reactive spike region and to a CD4 or CD8 class using the MIRA data. Log10-transformed breadth and depth values were compared by one-way ANOVA with Sidak's multiple comparisons tests. Entries here come from immuneACCESS through TCRdb and include only in-frame sequences with V and J called. Some clones fail to appear in such tables; in the studies checked, an unresolved V gene covers under half of the shortfall, and the cause of the remainder is unknown. The DNA was the basis for D and trimming; V, J and clone size are from that table. Counted in this sample were some 120,000 clones; 80% to 85% of them appeared once. About 9% of the sample is held by the ten biggest clonotypes.

Spanning cysteine to phenylalanine, the CDR3 consists of 14 amino acids. The sequence is cut down to CDR3 DNA, 42 bases in frame from base 1. V sheds 6 bases and J sheds 8 bases, leaving 14 bases between their ends. CDR1 and CDR2, looked up from the germline V gene (reference sequence), are LNHDA and SQIVND. Interpreted using the paper, the time point label stands for: baseline before first vaccination. Samples from vaccinated people were obtained from the UK trials COV001 and COV002, which included a single-blind randomized controlled phase 2/3 trial of AZD1222 (ChAdOx1 nCoV-19) in healthy adults. For TCRbeta chain sequencing, PBMC samples from trial participants were taken at day 0 and at day 28 after the second dose.

The sample was peripheral blood, taken on day 0 of AZD1222 vaccination. The chain joins TRBV19 to TRBJ1-6; TRBD1 is perhaps the D gene, given 5 matching bases. The TCR was taken from an adult in good health. The CDR3 in this case is CASRPGTLDSPLHF. The nucleotides are TGTGCCAGTAGGCCCGGGACCCTGGATTCACCCCTCCACTTT.